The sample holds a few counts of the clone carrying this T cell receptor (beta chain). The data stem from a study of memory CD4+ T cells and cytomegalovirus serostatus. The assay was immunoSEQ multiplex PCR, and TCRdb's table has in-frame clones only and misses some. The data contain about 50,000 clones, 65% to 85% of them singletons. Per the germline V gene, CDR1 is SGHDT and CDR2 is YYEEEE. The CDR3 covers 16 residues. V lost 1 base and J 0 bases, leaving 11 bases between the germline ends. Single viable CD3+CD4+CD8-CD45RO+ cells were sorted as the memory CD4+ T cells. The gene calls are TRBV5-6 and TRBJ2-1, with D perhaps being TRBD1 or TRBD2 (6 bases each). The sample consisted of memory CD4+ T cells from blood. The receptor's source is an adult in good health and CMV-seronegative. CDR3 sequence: CASSLWGASSYNEQFF. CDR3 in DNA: TGTGCCAGCAGCTTGTGGGGGGCAAGCTCCTACAATGAGCAGTTCTTC.